This T cell receptor (beta chain) is drawn from a study of blood T cell repertoires in COVID-19. Assay: immunoSEQ multiplex PCR; the TCRdb copy retains only in-frame clones and omits some. The table records some 300,000 clones, just over 85% of them present only once. V was pared by 8 bases and J by 0 bases, with 17 bases between. Germline assignment: CDR1 SNHLY and CDR2 FYNNEI. The CDR3 runs to 15 residues. Living in about two dozen US areas, the participants were between roughly 18 and 89 years of age. This clonotype originated in a man between 25 and 39 years old who had recovered from COVID-19. The sample was PBMCs or T cells enriched from blood (not recorded which). The chain has TRBV2 and TRBJ2-7; tentative D call: TRBD2 (6 bases). The chain's CDR3 is CASCAGWGVSYEQYF. CDR3 coding DNA: TGTGCCAGCTGCGCAGGTTGGGGGGTCTCCTACGAGCAGTACTTC. Filled out from reference TRBV2 and TRBJ2-7, the complete variable domain reads EPEVTQTPSHQVTQMGQEVILRCVPISNHLYFYWYRQILGQKVEFLVSFYNNEISEKSEIFDDQFSVERPDGSNFTLKIRSTKLEDSAMYFCASCAGWGVSYEQYFGPGTRLTVT.